Here is one T cell receptor (beta chain) with its context. Its antigen is still unknown. This specimen comes from a study of T cell responses to AZD1222 COVID-19 vaccine. Study-level points and caveats: Close to half of all spike-specific TCRs reportedly target regions of the variants that are unmutated. Vaccination with two AZD1222 doses was followed by a rise in Spike-specific TCR breadth and depth. The sample set comprised mostly white British donors with more females, and clonal diversity was possibly underestimated. Just a handful of AZD1222 recipients were seropositive at baseline.

The assay was immunoSEQ multiplex PCR, and TCRdb's table has in-frame clones only and misses some. The table shows approximately 91,000 clones, with about 88% occurring only once. Looked up from germline, CDR1 is SGHDN and CDR2 is FVKESK. V lost 4 bases and J lost 4, with 13 bases in between. This CDR3 contains 14 residues. This TCR was recovered from an adult in good health. V usage is TRBV14 and J usage is TRBJ1-1; TRBD1 is a possible D gene (5 bases). Sample: peripheral blood, taken on day 0 of AZD1222 vaccination. The DNA of the CDR3 is TGTGCCAGCAGCCTTAGGGGTTTTCGCACTGAAGCTTTCTTT. Translated: CASSLRGFRTEAFF.